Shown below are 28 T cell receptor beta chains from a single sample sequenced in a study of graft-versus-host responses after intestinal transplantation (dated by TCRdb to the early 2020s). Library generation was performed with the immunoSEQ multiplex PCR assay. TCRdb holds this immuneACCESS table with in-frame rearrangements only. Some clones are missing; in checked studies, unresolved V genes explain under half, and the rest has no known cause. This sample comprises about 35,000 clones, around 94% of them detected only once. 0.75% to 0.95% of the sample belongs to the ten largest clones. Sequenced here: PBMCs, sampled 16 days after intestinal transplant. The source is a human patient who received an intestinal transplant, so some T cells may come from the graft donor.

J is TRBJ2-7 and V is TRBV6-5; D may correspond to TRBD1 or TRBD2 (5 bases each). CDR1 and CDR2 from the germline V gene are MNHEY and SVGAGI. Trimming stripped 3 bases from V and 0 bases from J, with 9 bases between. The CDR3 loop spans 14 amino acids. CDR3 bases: TGTGCCAGCAGTTATGAGGGGAGCTCCTACGAGCAGTACTTC. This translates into CASSYEGSSYEQYF.

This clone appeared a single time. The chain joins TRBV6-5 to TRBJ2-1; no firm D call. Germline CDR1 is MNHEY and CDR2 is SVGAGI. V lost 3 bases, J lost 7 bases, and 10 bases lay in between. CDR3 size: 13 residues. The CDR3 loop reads CASSYVPTNEQFF. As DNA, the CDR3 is TGTGCCAGCAGTTATGTGCCAACTAATGAGCAGTTCTTC.

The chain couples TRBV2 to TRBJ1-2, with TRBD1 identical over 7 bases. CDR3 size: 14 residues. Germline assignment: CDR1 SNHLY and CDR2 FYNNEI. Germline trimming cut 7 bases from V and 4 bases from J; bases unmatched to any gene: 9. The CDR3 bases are TGTGCCAGCAAAGGACAGGTCTATTCCTATGGCTACACCTTC. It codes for CASKGQVYSYGYTF.

The CDR3 nucleotides are TGTGCCAGCAAGGACAGCTACGAGCAGTACTTC. This gives the protein CASKDSYEQYF. This rearrangement joins TRBV6-5 to TRBJ2-7; TRBD1 might be the D (6 bases). V lost 7 bases and J lost 3, with 7 bases in between. CDR1 is MNHEY, CDR2 SVGAGI, per germline. CDR3 length equals 11 residues.

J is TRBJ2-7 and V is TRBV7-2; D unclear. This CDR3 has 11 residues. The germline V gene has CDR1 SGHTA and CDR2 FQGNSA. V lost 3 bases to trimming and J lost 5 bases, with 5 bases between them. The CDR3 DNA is TGTGCCAGCAGCTTGGTCGACGAGCAGTACTTC. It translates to CASSLVDEQYF.

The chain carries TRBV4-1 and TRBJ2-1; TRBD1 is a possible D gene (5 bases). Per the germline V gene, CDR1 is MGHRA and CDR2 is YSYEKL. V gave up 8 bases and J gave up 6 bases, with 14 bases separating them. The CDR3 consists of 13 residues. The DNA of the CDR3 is TGCGCCAGCTCTCCTGGGGCTTCCAATGAGCAGTTCTTC. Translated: CASSPGASNEQFF.

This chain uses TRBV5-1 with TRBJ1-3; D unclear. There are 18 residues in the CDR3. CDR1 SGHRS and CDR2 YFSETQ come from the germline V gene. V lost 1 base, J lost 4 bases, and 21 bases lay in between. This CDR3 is CASSLYEDGSREGNTIYF. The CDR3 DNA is TGCGCCAGCAGCTTGTACGAAGACGGGTCCCGTGAAGGAAACACCATATATTTT.

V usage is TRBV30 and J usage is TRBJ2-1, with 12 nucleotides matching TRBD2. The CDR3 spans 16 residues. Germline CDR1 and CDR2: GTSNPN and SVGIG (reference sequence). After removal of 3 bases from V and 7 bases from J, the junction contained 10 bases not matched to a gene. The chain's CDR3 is CAWRGWETSGSNEQFF. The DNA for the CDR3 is TGTGCCTGGAGAGGTTGGGAGACTAGCGGGAGTAATGAGCAGTTCTTC.

CDR3 DNA sequence: TGTGCCAGCAGTTTAGGAGCGGGAGGGCCCAGTGAGCAGTTCTTC. This codes for CASSLGAGGPSEQFF. This chain joins TRBV28 and TRBJ2-1; 10 nucleotides agree with TRBD2. This CDR3 is built from 15 residues. Germline CDR1 reads MDHEN; CDR2 reads SYDVKM. Trimming removed 2 bases from V and 9 bases from J; junction bases left unmatched: 7.

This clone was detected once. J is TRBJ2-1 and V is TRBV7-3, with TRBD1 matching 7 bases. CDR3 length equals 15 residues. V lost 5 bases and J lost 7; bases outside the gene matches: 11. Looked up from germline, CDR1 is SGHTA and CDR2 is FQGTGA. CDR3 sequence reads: CASSRPVGQLNEQFF. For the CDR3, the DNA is TGTGCCAGCAGCCGTCCCGTGGGACAGCTTAATGAGCAGTTCTTC. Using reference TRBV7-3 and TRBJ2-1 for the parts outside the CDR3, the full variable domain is GAGVSQTPSNKVTEKGKYVELRCDPISGHTALYWYRQSLGQGPEFLIYFQGTGAADDSGLPNDRFFAVRPEGSVSTLKIQRTERGDSAVYLCASSRPVGQLNEQFFGPGTRLTVL.

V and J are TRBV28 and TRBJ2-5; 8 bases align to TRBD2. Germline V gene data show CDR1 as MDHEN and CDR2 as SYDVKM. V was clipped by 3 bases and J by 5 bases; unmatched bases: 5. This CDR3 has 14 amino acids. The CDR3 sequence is CASSLAGGGETQYF. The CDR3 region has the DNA TGTGCCAGCAGTTTGGCGGGAGGCGGCGAGACCCAGTACTTC.

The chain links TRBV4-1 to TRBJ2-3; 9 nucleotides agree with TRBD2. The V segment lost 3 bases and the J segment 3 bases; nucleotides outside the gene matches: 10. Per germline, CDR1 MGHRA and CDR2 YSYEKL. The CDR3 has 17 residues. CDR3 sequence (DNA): TGCGCCAGCAGCCACAGCCCGGGACTAGCTATTACAGATACGCAGTATTTT. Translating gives CASSHSPGLAITDTQYF.

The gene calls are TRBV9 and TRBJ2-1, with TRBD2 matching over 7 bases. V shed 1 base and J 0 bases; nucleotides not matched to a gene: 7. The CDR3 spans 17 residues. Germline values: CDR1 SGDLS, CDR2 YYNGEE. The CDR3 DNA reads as TGTGCCAGCAGCGTACCTATTAGCGGGTCCTCCTACAATGAGCAGTTCTTC. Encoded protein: CASSVPISGSSYNEQFF. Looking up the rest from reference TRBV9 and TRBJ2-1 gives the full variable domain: DSGVTQTPKHLITATGQRVTLRCSPRSGDLSVYWYQQSLDQGLQFLIQYYNGEERAKGNILERFSAQQFPDLHSELNLSSLELGDSALYFCASSVPISGSSYNEQFFGPGTRLTVL.

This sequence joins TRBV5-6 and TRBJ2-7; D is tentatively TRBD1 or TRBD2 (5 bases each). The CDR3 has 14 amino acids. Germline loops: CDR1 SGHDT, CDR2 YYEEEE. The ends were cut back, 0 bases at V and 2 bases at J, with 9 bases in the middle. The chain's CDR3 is CASSLAGATYEQYF. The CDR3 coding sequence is TGTGCCAGCAGCTTGGCCGGGGCAACCTACGAGCAGTACTTC.

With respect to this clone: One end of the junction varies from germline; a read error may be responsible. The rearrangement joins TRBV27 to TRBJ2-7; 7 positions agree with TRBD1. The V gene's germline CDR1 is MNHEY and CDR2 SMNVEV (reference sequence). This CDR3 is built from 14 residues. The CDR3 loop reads CAGRLAGGGYEQYF. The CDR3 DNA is TGTGCCGGCAGGCTGGCAGGGGGTGGCTACGAGCAGTACTTC.

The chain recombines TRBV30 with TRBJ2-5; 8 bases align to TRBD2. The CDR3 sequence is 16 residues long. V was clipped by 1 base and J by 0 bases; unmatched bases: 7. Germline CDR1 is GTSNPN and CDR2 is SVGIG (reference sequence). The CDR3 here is CAWSGILAVYQETQYF. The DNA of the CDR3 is TGTGCCTGGAGTGGAATACTAGCGGTATACCAAGAGACCCAGTACTTC.

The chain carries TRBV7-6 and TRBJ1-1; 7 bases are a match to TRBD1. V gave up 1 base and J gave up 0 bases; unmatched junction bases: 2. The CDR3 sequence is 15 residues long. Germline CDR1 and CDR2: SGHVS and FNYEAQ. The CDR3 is CASSLGGGMNTEAFF. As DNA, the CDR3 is TGTGCCAGCAGCTTAGGAGGGGGCATGAACACTGAAGCTTTCTTT.

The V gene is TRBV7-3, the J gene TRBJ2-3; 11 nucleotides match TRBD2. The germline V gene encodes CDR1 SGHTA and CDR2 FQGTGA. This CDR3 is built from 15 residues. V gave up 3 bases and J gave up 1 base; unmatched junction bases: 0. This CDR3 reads CASSLTSGGTDTQYF. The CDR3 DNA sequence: TGTGCCAGCAGCTTGACTAGCGGGGGCACAGATACGCAGTATTTT.

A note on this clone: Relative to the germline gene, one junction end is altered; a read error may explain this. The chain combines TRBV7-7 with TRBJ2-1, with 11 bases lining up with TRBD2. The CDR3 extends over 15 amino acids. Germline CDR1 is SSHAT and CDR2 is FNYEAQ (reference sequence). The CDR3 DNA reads TGTGCTAGCAGCCTGGGACTAGCGGAAAGGTCTGAGCAGTTCTTC. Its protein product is CASSLGLAERSEQFF. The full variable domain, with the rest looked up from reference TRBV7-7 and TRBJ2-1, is GAGVSQSPRYKVTKRGQDVTLRCDPISSHATLYWYQQALGQGPEFLTYFNYEAQPDKSGLPSDRFSAERPEGSISTLTIQRTEQRDSAMYRCASSLGLAERSEQFFGPGTRLTVL.

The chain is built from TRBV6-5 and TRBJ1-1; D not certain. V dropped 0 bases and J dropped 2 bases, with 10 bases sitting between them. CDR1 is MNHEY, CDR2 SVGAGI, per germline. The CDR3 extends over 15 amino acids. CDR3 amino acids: CASSYSKGVNTEAFF. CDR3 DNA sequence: TGTGCCAGCAGTTACTCGAAAGGAGTTAACACTGAAGCTTTCTTT.

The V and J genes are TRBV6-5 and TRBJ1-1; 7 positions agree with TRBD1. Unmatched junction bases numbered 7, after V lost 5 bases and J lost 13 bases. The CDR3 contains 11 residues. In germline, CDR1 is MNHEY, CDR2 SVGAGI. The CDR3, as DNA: TGTGCCAGCAGTACGACAGGGAGGGATTTCTTT. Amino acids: CASSTTGRDFF.

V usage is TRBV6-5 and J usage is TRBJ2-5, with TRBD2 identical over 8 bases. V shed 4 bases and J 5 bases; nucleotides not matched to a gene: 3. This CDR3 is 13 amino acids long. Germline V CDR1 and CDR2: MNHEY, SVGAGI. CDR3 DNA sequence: TGTGCCAGCAGTTGGGGACTAGGCGAGACCCAGTACTTC. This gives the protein CASSWGLGETQYF.

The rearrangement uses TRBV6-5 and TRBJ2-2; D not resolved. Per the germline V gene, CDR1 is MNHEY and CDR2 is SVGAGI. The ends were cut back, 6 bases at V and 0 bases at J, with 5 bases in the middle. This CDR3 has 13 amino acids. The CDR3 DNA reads TGTGCCAGCAGGGGCCCGAACACCGGGGAGCTGTTTTTT. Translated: CASRGPNTGELFF.

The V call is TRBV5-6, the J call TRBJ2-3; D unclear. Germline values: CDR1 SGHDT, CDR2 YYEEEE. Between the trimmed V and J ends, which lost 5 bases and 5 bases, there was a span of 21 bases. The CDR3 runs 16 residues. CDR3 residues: CASSTRGFASRDTQYF. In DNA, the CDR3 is TGTGCCAGCAGTACCCGAGGTTTTGCGTCTCGAGATACGCAGTATTTT.

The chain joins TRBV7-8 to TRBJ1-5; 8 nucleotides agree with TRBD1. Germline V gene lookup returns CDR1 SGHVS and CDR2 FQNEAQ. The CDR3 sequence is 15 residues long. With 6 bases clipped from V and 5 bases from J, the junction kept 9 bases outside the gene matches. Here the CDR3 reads CASRPSGGRDQPQHF. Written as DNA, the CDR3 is TGTGCCAGCAGGCCATCAGGGGGCAGAGATCAGCCCCAGCATTTT.

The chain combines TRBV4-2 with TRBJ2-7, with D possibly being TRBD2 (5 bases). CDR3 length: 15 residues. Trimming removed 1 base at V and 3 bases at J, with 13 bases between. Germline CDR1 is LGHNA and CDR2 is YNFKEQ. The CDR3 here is CASSQAGEGDYEQYF. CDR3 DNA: TGTGCCAGCAGCCAAGCCGGCGAGGGAGACTACGAGCAGTACTTC.

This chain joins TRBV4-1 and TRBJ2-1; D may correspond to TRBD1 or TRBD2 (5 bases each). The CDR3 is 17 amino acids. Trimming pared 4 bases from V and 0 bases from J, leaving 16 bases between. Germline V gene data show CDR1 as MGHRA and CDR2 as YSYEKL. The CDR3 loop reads CASSLSALGRSYNEQFF. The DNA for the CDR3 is TGCGCCAGCAGCCTTTCCGCTTTGGGACGCTCCTACAATGAGCAGTTCTTC.

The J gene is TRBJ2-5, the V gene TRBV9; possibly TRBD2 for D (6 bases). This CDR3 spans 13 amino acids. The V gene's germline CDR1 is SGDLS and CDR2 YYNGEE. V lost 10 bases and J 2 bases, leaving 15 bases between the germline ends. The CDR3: CASSWDSQETQYF. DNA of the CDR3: TGTGCCTCATCCTGGGACTCTCAAGAGACCCAGTACTTC.